These 25 T cell receptor beta chains were sequenced from one sample in a study of cytomegalovirus exposure and HLA in healthy donors. The PCR contained 60 Vbeta and 13 Jbeta primers. Here immunoSEQ multiplex PCR was the method, and the copy in TCRdb shows in-frame clones only, minus some. Its clone listing holds roughly 190,000 clones. Input material: PBMCs. The receptor source for this set is a man aged 30 to 39 in good health and CMV-seronegative.

The chain joins TRBV14 to TRBJ2-3, with 9 bases lining up with TRBD2. J was trimmed by 0 bases and V by 6 bases; bases with no gene match: 4. The CDR3 totals 15 residues. CDR1 SGHDN and CDR2 FVKESK come from the germline V gene. The CDR3 DNA sequence: TGTGCCAGCAGTCGTACTAGCGGGAGCACAGATACGCAGTATTTT. Translated: CASSRTSGSTDTQYF. Looking up the rest from reference TRBV14 and TRBJ2-3 gives the full variable domain: EAGVTQFPSHSVIEKGQTVTLRCDPISGHDNLYWYRRVMGKEIKFLLHFVKESKQDESGMPNNRFLAERTGGTYSTLKVQPAELEDSGVYFCASSRTSGSTDTQYFGPGTRLTVL.

The CDR3 bases are TGTGCCAGCTCCCCGAAAGAGACAGGATCTAACTATGGCTACACCTTC. This sequence encodes CASSPKETGSNYGYTF. This chain links TRBV18 with TRBJ1-2; D may be TRBD1 (6 bases). Germline V lookup: CDR1 KGHSH, CDR2 LQKENI. V was shortened by 6 bases and J by 0 bases, with 17 bases between the two germline ends. The CDR3 extends over 16 amino acids.

This sequence joins TRBV18 and TRBJ1-3; 8 bases match TRBD1. V lost 4 bases and J lost 3; bases outside the gene matches: 14. Germline CDR1 reads KGHSH; CDR2 reads LQKENI. The CDR3 extends over 18 amino acids. The CDR3 region is CASSQSLLDRDGGNTIYF. The CDR3 coding sequence is TGTGCCAGCTCACAGTCCCTTCTGGACAGGGACGGTGGAAACACCATATATTTT.

The chain recombines TRBV10-2 with TRBJ1-2, with D possibly being TRBD1 (5 bases). Trimming removed 9 bases from V and 0 bases from J, with 20 bases in between. CDR3 length: 16 amino acids. Germline CDR1 is WSHSY and CDR2 is SAAADI. CDR3 nucleotide sequence: TGCGCCAGTATACTGGGGGGTATGGCCCCTAACTATGGCTACACCTTC. This codes for CASILGGMAPNYGYTF.

The chain recombines TRBV4-3 with TRBJ1-6, with 11 nucleotides matching TRBD1. The V gene end was trimmed by 5 bases and the J gene end by 4 bases; junction bases not matched to a gene: 7. The germline V gene has CDR1 LGHNA and CDR2 YSLEER. The CDR3 extends over 17 amino acids. The CDR3 is CASSKGQGDFYNSPLHF. Here the CDR3 DNA reads TGCGCCAGCAGCAAGGGACAGGGGGACTTTTATAATTCACCCCTCCACTTT.

V usage is TRBV5-1 and J usage is TRBJ1-2; 8 bases agree with TRBD1. CDR1 is SGHRS and CDR2 is YFSETQ in the germline V gene. The CDR3 consists of 13 residues. The ends lost 3 bases at V and 7 bases at J; junction bases unmatched: 5. CDR3: CASSSQGAVGYTF. The CDR3 DNA reads TGCGCCAGCAGCTCCCAGGGGGCCGTTGGCTACACCTTC.

The gene calls are TRBV4-1 and TRBJ2-5; 10 nucleotides agree with TRBD2. The CDR3 has 16 amino acids. The germline gives CDR1 MGHRA, CDR2 YSYEKL. Trimming cost V 2 bases and J 1 base; bases outside gene matches: 4. CDR3 bases: TGCGCCAGCAGCCAACCTAGCGGGAGACCCCAAGAGACCCAGTACTTC. The encoded protein is CASSQPSGRPQETQYF.

In DNA, the CDR3 is TGTGCCAGCAGCTTCCCCCGCAGGCCGTTGAACACTGAAGCTTTCTTT. It yields the protein CASSFPRRPLNTEAFF. This sequence joins TRBV11-3 and TRBJ1-1; D gene ambiguous. CDR1 and CDR2 (germline): SGHNT, YENEEA. V shed 3 bases and J shed 0 bases, with 14 bases lying between them. There are 16 residues in the CDR3.

CDR3 region: CASSDTTSGGASEQFF. In DNA form, the CDR3 reads TGTGCCAGCAGTGACACTACTAGCGGGGGGGCGAGTGAGCAGTTCTTC. This chain links TRBV6-4 with TRBJ2-1; 13 positions match TRBD2. Germline values: CDR1 MRHNA, CDR2 SNTAGT. The CDR3 is 16 residues long. Trimming at V came to 2 bases and at J to 9 bases, leaving 7 bases not matched to a gene.

This chain connects TRBV27 to TRBJ1-4; D is perhaps TRBD1 (6 bases). Per the germline V gene, CDR1 is MNHEY and CDR2 is SMNVEV (reference sequence). This CDR3 spans 14 amino acids. Trimming cost V 6 bases and J 2 bases, with 10 bases left between them. CDR3 in amino acids: CASSTGLTNEKLFF. The CDR3 DNA reads TGTGCCAGCAGCACAGGGCTCACTAATGAAAAACTGTTTTTT.

The chain couples TRBV2 to TRBJ2-7, with TRBD1 matching over 11 bases. CDR3 length equals 13 residues. CDR1 SNHLY and CDR2 FYNNEI come from the germline V gene. Unmatched junction bases numbered 6, after V lost 7 bases and J lost 7 bases. CDR3 coding DNA: TGTGCCAGCAAATCTGGGACAGGGGGTGAGCAGTACTTC. The encoded protein is CASKSGTGGEQYF.

V usage is TRBV15 and J usage is TRBJ2-7; 7 bases align to TRBD1. Trimming at V came to 3 bases and at J to 0 bases, leaving 2 bases not matched to a gene. Germline V lookup: CDR1 LNHNV, CDR2 YYDKDF (reference sequence). The CDR3 spans 14 residues. In DNA form, the CDR3 reads TGTGCCACCAGCAGTGACAGGGTCTCCTACGAGCAGTACTTC. Translated: CATSSDRVSYEQYF.

The chain employs TRBV9 and TRBJ2-1; 8 bases match TRBD1. The CDR3 runs 18 residues. V gave up 0 bases and J gave up 7 bases; unmatched junction bases: 15. Germline-derived CDR1 and CDR2 are SGDLS and YYNGEE. CDR3 in amino acids: CASSVGMQGAVEGNEQFF. For the CDR3, the DNA is TGTGCCAGCAGCGTAGGGATGCAGGGGGCCGTTGAGGGGAATGAGCAGTTCTTC. Supplemented by reference TRBV9 and TRBJ2-1, the full variable domain reads DSGVTQTPKHLITATGQRVTLRCSPRSGDLSVYWYQQSLDQGLQFLIQYYNGEERAKGNILERFSAQQFPDLHSELNLSSLELGDSALYFCASSVGMQGAVEGNEQFFGPGTRLTVL.

This chain links TRBV2 with TRBJ2-1; weak D call: TRBD2 (6 bases). The CDR3 has 14 residues. CDR1 and CDR2 from the germline V gene are SNHLY and FYNNEI. V lost 8 bases and J 7 bases, leaving 18 bases between the germline ends. CDR3 protein: CASLTLEGTNEQFF. DNA for the CDR3: TGTGCCAGCCTGACCTTGGAGGGTACAAATGAGCAGTTCTTC.

J is TRBJ1-5 and V is TRBV10-3; D is uncertain. Germline V gives CDR1 ENHRY, CDR2 SYGVKD. This CDR3 has 14 residues. Trimming took off 3 bases at V and 2 bases at J, with 8 bases between the two ends. CDR3: CAISDNRRNQPQHF. The DNA of the CDR3 is TGTGCCATCAGTGATAACAGACGCAATCAGCCCCAGCATTTT.

The V gene is TRBV6-5, the J gene TRBJ1-1; D might be TRBD1 (5 bases). V was shortened by 2 bases and J by 1 base, with 14 bases between the two germline ends. Germline CDR1 is MNHEY and CDR2 is SVGAGI. This CDR3 comprises 16 residues. The CDR3 DNA reads as TGTGCCAGCAGTTACGGGGGGTATTTTAGGAACACTGAAGCTTTCTTT. Protein: CASSYGGYFRNTEAFF.

The chain has TRBV19 and TRBJ2-7, with D possibly being TRBD2 (5 bases). The CDR3 is 14 residues long. The germline V gene has CDR1 LNHDA and CDR2 SQIVND (reference sequence). V dropped 4 bases and J dropped 1 base, with 11 bases sitting between them. The CDR3, as DNA: TGTGCCAGTAGTAGCGGGCTACTATCCTACGAGCAGTACTTC. It codes for CASSSGLLSYEQYF.

The chain couples TRBV25-1 to TRBJ2-7; 7 nucleotides match TRBD2. This CDR3 region has 14 residues. Germline values: CDR1 MGHDK, CDR2 SYGVNS. Germline trimming cut 4 bases from V and 4 bases from J; bases unmatched to any gene: 7. CDR3 in amino acids: CASSASQGGYEQYF. CDR3 DNA: TGTGCCAGCAGTGCCTCCCAGGGAGGGTACGAGCAGTACTTC.

The chain is built from TRBV7-9 and TRBJ1-1; a weak D match, TRBD1 (5 bases). Germline-derived CDR1 and CDR2 are SEHNR and FQNEAQ (reference sequence). Between the trimmed V and J ends, which lost 5 bases and 8 bases, there was a span of 9 bases. This CDR3 is 11 amino acids long. The CDR3 here is CASSLGGEAFF. The DNA for the CDR3 is TGTGCCAGCAGCCTGGGGGGGGAAGCTTTCTTT.

The chain uses TRBV5-1 and TRBJ2-6, with 12 nucleotides matching TRBD2. The trim removed 0 bases at V and 4 bases at J, leaving 14 bases unmatched. CDR3 length: 21 residues. Per the germline V gene, CDR1 is SGHRS and CDR2 is YFSETQ. CDR3 amino acids: CASSLVGPTSGRGPGANVLTF. Written as DNA, the CDR3 is TGCGCCAGCAGCTTGGTGGGACCGACTAGCGGGAGAGGTCCGGGGGCCAACGTCCTGACTTTC.

The chain links TRBV6-5 to TRBJ2-7; a weak D match, TRBD2 (7 bases). V lost 5 bases, J lost 6 bases, and 17 bases lay in between. CDR1 and CDR2 from the germline V gene are MNHEY and SVGAGI. The CDR3 is 14 residues long. The CDR3 bases are TGTGCCAGCAGTGGGGGGGACAACCTCGGCGAGCAGTACTTC. The encoded protein is CASSGGDNLGEQYF.

V usage is TRBV4-1 and J usage is TRBJ1-2; D perhaps matches TRBD1 (5 bases). The germline V and J ends were trimmed by 1 base and 2 bases, with 14 bases remaining between them. The CDR3 spans 16 residues. Per germline, CDR1 MGHRA and CDR2 YSYEKL. The CDR3 coding sequence is TGCGCCAGCAGCCAAGGGTCCTTAGGGGCAAACTATGGCTACACCTTC. It is translated as CASSQGSLGANYGYTF.

This sequence joins TRBV11-3 and TRBJ2-1, with D perhaps matching TRBD2 (7 bases). The CDR3 sequence is 14 residues long. Germline-derived CDR1 and CDR2 are SGHNT and YENEEA. Trimming took off 1 base at V and 9 bases at J, with 13 bases between the two ends. In DNA, the CDR3 is TGTGCCAGCAGCTTAGTTGGGGGGGCGGGTGAGCAGTTCTTC. Its protein is CASSLVGGAGEQFF.

V gene TRBV9 combines with J gene TRBJ2-5, with D possibly TRBD2 on 6 matching bases. The CDR3 contains 14 residues. V was clipped by 4 bases and J by 5 bases, with 15 bases between them. Germline-derived CDR1 and CDR2 are SGDLS and YYNGEE. The CDR3 DNA sequence: TGTGCCAGCAGCTCACTGACTGGGAGGGAGACCCAGTACTTC. Residues: CASSSLTGRETQYF.

In the case of this clone: Relative to the germline gene, one junction end is altered; a read error may explain this. The chain combines TRBV13 with TRBJ2-5, with D tentatively TRBD2 (6 bases). The end of the DNA aligns better with TRBJ2-7, so the J call may be wrong. The CDR3 covers 13 residues. Germline V CDR1 and CDR2: PRHDT, FYEKMQ (reference sequence). The CDR3 is CASSLGRDYEQYF. Here the CDR3 DNA reads TGTGCCAGCAGCCTAGGGCGGGACTACGAGCAGTACTTC.